A selection of T cell receptor beta chains follows, all from one sample in a study of Ad26.COV2.S vaccination and SARS-CoV-2 variants. Some clones are missing from TCRdb's copy, which holds only in-frame ones; the method was immunoSEQ multiplex PCR. Of about 350,000 clones listed, 80% to 90% are singletons. The source was peripheral blood, collected in a trial of Ad26.COV2.S vaccine versus placebo. The receptors shown here come from a person aged 18-65 years who received the Ad26.COV2.S COVID-19 vaccine or a placebo. Both conserved end residues are trimmed from each CDR3. D genes are given only for firm matches.

D gene | J gene | V gene | CDR3 protein
TRBD1 | TRBJ1-2 | TRBV6-4 | ASSDSGTGGYGYT
TRBD1 | TRBJ1-5 | TRBV2 | ASSLQGARQPQH
TRBD1 | TRBJ1-1 | TRBV28 | ASSLSDRETEAF
. | TRBJ1-5 | TRBV7-6 | ASSLAEGQPQH
. | TRBJ1-6 | TRBV10-3 | AISESDSPLH
TRBD2 | TRBJ2-7 | TRBV18 | ASSPAAGVSYEQY
TRBD1 | TRBJ2-1 | TRBV18 | ASSLTAGTGGYNEQF
. | TRBJ1-1 | TRBV27 | ASKTGLRDTEAF
. | TRBJ1-1 | TRBV19 | AIDRREAEAF
TRBD2 | TRBJ2-1 | TRBV7-9 | ASSLTSGSTHEQF
TRBD1 | TRBJ1-6 | TRBV28 | ASNSGTGNSPLH
TRBD1 | TRBJ2-3 | TRBV5-6 | ASSLASGQVFYTQY
. | TRBJ2-2 | TRBV2 | ASSYSTVTGELF
TRBD1 | TRBJ2-2 | TRBV27 | AVQGAFGELF
TRBD1 | TRBJ2-3 | TRBV5-4 | ASSLVPGGEADTQY
. | TRBJ1-1 | TRBV29-1 | SVRDDSNTEAF
. | TRBJ1-1 | TRBV27 | ASSLYRENTEAF